The 23 T cell receptor beta chains listed next were all sequenced from one sample in a study of identical twins. TCRdb fed the 5' RACE reads into MiXCR, producing one record per CDR3 protein. The sample includes some 190,000 distinct CDR3 sequences, approximately 15% of them seen just once. The same data also went into a second study, on T cells expressing NK-cell markers.

The source material was CD8+ T cells sorted from blood. These receptor sequences come from a woman younger than 35 in good health.

The V and J genes are TRBV27 and TRBJ2-7; 9 positions match TRBD2. Trimming removed 2 bases from V and 2 bases from J; junction bases left unmatched: 7. The germline V gene has CDR1 MNHEY and CDR2 SMNVEV (reference sequence). The CDR3 spans 16 residues. CDR3 loop: CASSLVGAGGPYEQYF. The CDR3, as DNA: TGTGCCAGCAGTTTAGTTGGGGCGGGAGGGCCCTACGAGCAGTACTTC.

The chain combines TRBV12-3 or TRBV12-4 with TRBJ2-7; D possibly corresponds to TRBD1 (6 bases). The CDR3 loop spans 15 amino acids. V gave up 4 bases and J gave up 6 bases, with 19 bases separating them. CDR3 in DNA: TGTGCCAGCAGTTCTCCGGGACATGGGTCGACCGAGCAGTACTTC. Residues: CASSSPGHGSTEQYF.

This clonotype came up a few times. The V gene is TRBV12-3 or TRBV12-4, the J gene TRBJ2-3; no firm D call. The CDR3 runs to 12 residues. The V end was cut by 3 bases, the J end by 3 bases, with 4 bases between. CDR3 coding DNA: TGTGCCAGCAGTTTCATTACAGATACGCAGTATTTT. It specifies CASSFITDTQYF.

This clonotype was seen a handful of times. A read error may produce the germline difference seen at one junction end. The chain employs TRBV7-7 and TRBJ2-3, with TRBD2 identical over 9 bases. This CDR3 has 14 residues. The germline CDR1 and CDR2 sequences are SSHAT and FNYEAQ (reference sequence). The CDR3 sequence is CASSLAGGLDTQYF. CDR3 DNA sequence: TGTGCTAGCAGCTTGGCGGGGGGGTTAGATACGCAGTATTTT.

This clonotype showed up many times. The CDR3 loop is CASSQVLLAGAEQFF. In DNA form, the CDR3 reads TGTGCCAGCAGCCAAGTTTTACTAGCGGGAGCTGAGCAGTTCTTC. The gene calls are TRBV14 and TRBJ2-1; 11 bases fit TRBD2. V shed 1 base and J 9 bases; nucleotides not matched to a gene: 5. The CDR3 is 15 amino acids. The germline V gene encodes CDR1 SGHDN and CDR2 FVKESK.

The chain employs TRBV12-3 or TRBV12-4 and TRBJ2-3, with 11 bases matching TRBD2. After removal of 5 bases from V and 3 bases from J, the junction contained 7 bases not matched to a gene. This CDR3 spans 16 amino acids. This chain's CDR3 is CASSPGLAGVTDTQYF. CDR3 bases: TGTGCCAGCAGTCCAGGACTAGCGGGTGTGACAGATACGCAGTATTTT.

This clonotype was counted only a few times. V gene TRBV28 combines with J gene TRBJ1-2, with 10 bases aligning to TRBD1. This CDR3 is 19 amino acids long. Per the germline V gene, CDR1 is MDHEN and CDR2 is SYDVKM. V lost 6 bases to trimming and J lost 7 bases; unmatched junction nucleotides: 23. CDR3 DNA: TGTGCCAGCAGCTACCTCCCGAGGAGGACAGGGGGTCGCGTCGGTGGCTACACCTTC. Translated, it gives CASSYLPRRTGGRVGGYTF.

This clonotype was observed a handful of times. V gene TRBV6-2 or TRBV6-3 combines with J gene TRBJ2-1; D is ambiguous. The CDR3 has 14 residues. With 2 bases removed from V and 8 bases from J, the gap between germline ends came to 13 bases. Germline V CDR1 and CDR2: MNHEY, SVGEGT. The DNA of the CDR3 is TGTGCCAGCAGTTACCTTCTCGTGTACGATGAGCAGTTCTTC. It encodes CASSYLLVYDEQFF.

This clonotype was seen repeatedly, ten times or more. The rearrangement links TRBV5-1 to TRBJ2-2; D remains unclear. The CDR3 consists of 15 residues. Germline assignment: CDR1 SGHRS and CDR2 YFSETQ. The germline V and J ends were trimmed by 3 bases and 8 bases, with 17 bases remaining between them. The CDR3 region has the DNA TGCGCCAGCAGCTGGGGATGGACCGGCCTAGGGGAGCTGTTTTTT. Translating it yields CASSWGWTGLGELFF.

The rearrangement links TRBV5-1 to TRBJ2-7; TRBD2 matches 7 bases. The CDR3 covers 15 residues. V trimming: 4 bases; J trimming: 0 bases; junction bases outside the gene matches: 7. The germline V gene encodes CDR1 SGHRS and CDR2 YFSETQ. The CDR3 loop reads CASSAWGGSSYEQYF. The CDR3 DNA sequence: TGCGCCAGCAGCGCCTGGGGGGGGAGCTCCTACGAGCAGTACTTC. Using reference TRBV5-1 and TRBJ2-7 for the parts outside the CDR3, the full variable domain is KAGVTQTPRYLIKTRGQQVTLSCSPISGHRSVSWYQQTPGQGLQFLFEYFSETQRNKGNFPGRFSGRQFSNSRSEMNVSTLELGDSALYLCASSAWGGSSYEQYFGPGTRLTVT.

The rearrangement uses TRBV9 and TRBJ2-3, with TRBD2 matching over 8 bases. V trimming: 3 bases; J trimming: 6 bases; junction bases outside the gene matches: 6. Germline values: CDR1 SGDLS, CDR2 YYNGEE. This CDR3 is built from 14 residues. The CDR3 sequence: CASSASGPGDTQYF. Here the CDR3 DNA reads TGTGCCAGCAGCGCTAGCGGGCCCGGGGATACGCAGTATTTT.

The chain carries TRBV20-1 and TRBJ2-5; D is uncertain. The CDR3 loop spans 10 amino acids. V lost 5 bases to trimming and J lost 1 base, with 2 bases between them. In germline, CDR1 is DFQATT, CDR2 SNEGSKA (reference sequence). The CDR3 DNA follows: TGCAGTGCTCTCCAAGAGACCCAGTACTTC. This codes for CSALQETQYF.

The gene calls are TRBV29-1 and TRBJ2-7, with a tentative D call TRBD2 (6 bases). CDR3 length: 13 residues. The ends were cut back, 3 bases at V and 0 bases at J, with 9 bases in the middle. Looked up from germline, CDR1 is SQVTM and CDR2 is ANQGSEA. CDR3 amino acids: CSVEAGSSYEQYF. The CDR3 DNA sequence: TGCAGCGTTGAGGCGGGGAGCTCCTACGAGCAGTACTTC.

This clonotype was found a few times. The chain employs TRBV10-1 and TRBJ2-1; perhaps TRBD2 as D (5 bases). Germline V CDR1 and CDR2: WNHNN, SYGVQD (reference sequence). The CDR3 contains 14 residues. V lost 4 bases, J lost 10 bases, and 17 bases lay in between. The CDR3 loop is CASSGDTRRVEQFF. CDR3 sequence (DNA): TGCGCCAGCAGTGGGGATACCCGGCGGGTGGAGCAGTTCTTC.

V usage is TRBV13 and J usage is TRBJ2-2, with 7 bases lining up with TRBD2. The trim removed 2 bases at V and 5 bases at J, leaving 5 bases unmatched. Germline assignment: CDR1 PRHDT and CDR2 FYEKMQ (reference sequence). This CDR3 is built from 15 residues. CDR3 loop: CASSLLADPTGELFF. CDR3 nucleotides: TGTGCCAGCAGCTTACTAGCGGATCCGACCGGGGAGCTGTTTTTT.

This clonotype was counted at least ten times. The chain joins TRBV3-1 to TRBJ2-1; 9 bases are shared with TRBD1. V dropped 5 bases and J dropped 2; count of bases not matched to a gene: 4. The CDR3 extends over 15 amino acids. From germline, CDR1 is LGHDT and CDR2 YNNKEL (reference sequence). The CDR3 nucleotides read TGTGCCAGCAGCATAACAGGGGGCCCCTACAATGAGCAGTTCTTC. It yields the protein CASSITGGPYNEQFF.

This chain connects TRBV6-5 to TRBJ2-7; D is undetermined. Looked up from germline, CDR1 is MNHEY and CDR2 is SVGAGI. V dropped 9 bases and J dropped 6 bases, with 12 bases sitting between them. The CDR3 consists of 11 residues. The CDR3 DNA follows: TGTGCCAGTGGAATTTCGGGCGAGCAGTACTTC. Protein product: CASGISGEQYF.

The chain employs TRBV12-3 or TRBV12-4 and TRBJ1-3; 7 bases agree with TRBD1. The CDR3 length is 15 residues. V shed 6 bases, J shed 4 bases, and the junction held 9 bases outside the gene matches. The CDR3 loop reads CASRKTGSFGNTIYF. For the CDR3, the DNA is TGTGCCAGCAGAAAGACAGGGTCGTTCGGAAACACCATATATTTT.

The chain links TRBV19 to TRBJ2-5; D possibly corresponds to TRBD2 (5 bases). Germline-derived CDR1 and CDR2 are LNHDA and SQIVND (reference sequence). The CDR3 has 11 residues. The germline V and J ends were trimmed by 4 bases and 7 bases, with 7 bases remaining between them. CDR3 in DNA: TGTGCCAGTAGTACGGCGGGGACCCAGTACTTC. Amino acids: CASSTAGTQYF. Variable domain in full (rest from reference TRBV19 and TRBJ2-5): DGGITQSPKYLFRKEGQNVTLSCEQNLNHDAMYWYRQDPGQGLRLIYYSQIVNDFQKGDIAEGYSVSREKKESFPLTVTSAQKNPTAFYLCASSTAGTQYFGPGTRLLVL.

J is TRBJ2-1 and V is TRBV14; 14 positions agree with TRBD2. Germline CDR1 SGHDN, CDR2 FVKESK. V lost 4 bases and J lost 6; bases outside the gene matches: 5. CDR3 size: 16 residues. CDR3 amino acids: CASSLTSGRARNEQFF. Written as DNA, the CDR3 is TGTGCCAGCAGCCTGACTAGCGGGAGGGCTCGCAATGAGCAGTTCTTC.

The chain links TRBV11-2 to TRBJ2-1, with 8 bases matching TRBD2. Looked up from germline, CDR1 is SGHAT and CDR2 is FQNNGV. Trimming cost V 3 bases and J 5 bases; bases outside gene matches: 15. CDR3 length: 18 amino acids. CDR3 sequence reads: CASSFPEDGTRGNNEQFF. The CDR3 DNA sequence: TGTGCCAGCAGCTTTCCCGAGGACGGGACTAGGGGAAACAATGAGCAGTTCTTC.

The chain employs TRBV9 and TRBJ2-1; no firm D call. CDR1 and CDR2 (germline): SGDLS, YYNGEE. V shed 0 bases and J shed 4 bases, with 11 bases lying between them. The CDR3 length is 15 residues. CDR3: CASSVDSSQYNEQFF. The CDR3 DNA reads TGTGCCAGCAGCGTAGATTCATCACAGTACAATGAGCAGTTCTTC.

This clonotype has only a few counts. In DNA form, the CDR3 reads TGTGCCAGCAGCTTAAGTTCCTTAGGGAACACTAACTATGGCTACACCTTC. It specifies CASSLSSLGNTNYGYTF. The chain is built from TRBV7-8 and TRBJ1-2; unclear D gene. The V end lost 2 bases, the J end lost 0 bases, and 16 bases lay between the germline ends. This CDR3 has 17 residues. Germline V gene sequence: CDR1 SGHVS, CDR2 FQNEAQ.